A selection of T cell receptor beta chains follows, all from one sample in a study of cytomegalovirus exposure and HLA in healthy donors. Profiled with immunoSEQ multiplex PCR; TCRdb holds only in-frame clones, not every one. The table lists hundreds of thousands of clones, roughly 87% of them singletons. Sequenced input: PBMCs. These receptors were obtained from a man younger than 35 in good health and CMV-seropositive. The CDR3 runs from the conserved cysteine through the conserved F or W. D genes are given only for firm matches. Rows may omit the clone size; those that give it use once, few, many or a size class.

TRBJ2-6 . TRBV5-1 TRBD1 TGCGCCAGCAGCAATGGACAGGGGTTTTTTGGGTCTGGGGCCAACGTCCTGACTTTC CASSNGQGFFGSGANVLTF
TRBJ2-3 . TRBV2 TRBD1 TGTGCCACCCCTAGGACGGGACAGTCGCACCTCACAGATACGCAGTATTTT CATPRTGQSHLTDTQYF
TRBJ1-1 . TRBV19 . TGTGCCAGTAGTGAACGGAACACTGAAGCTTTCTTT CASSERNTEAFF
TRBJ2-7 . TRBV12-5 . TGTGCTAGTGGTTTAGCAGGGACCTACGAGCAGTACTTC CASGLAGTYEQYF
TRBJ2-1 once TRBV30 . TGTGCCTGGAGTGACAGTTTGAATGAGCAGTTCTTC CAWSDSLNEQFF
TRBJ2-7 . TRBV27 . TGTGCCAGCAGTAACGCCCCACCGGGCGGGACTGGGTACGAGCAGTACTTC CASSNAPPGGTGYEQYF
TRBJ1-5 few TRBV7-2 . TGTGCCAGCAGTCAGGGCCCCGGGGTTGGCAATCAGCCCCAGCATTTT CASSQGPGVGNQPQHF
TRBJ1-1 few TRBV11-2 . TGTGCCAGCAGCTTAGATCCAGGCGCCACTGAAGCTTTCTTT CASSLDPGATEAFF
TRBJ2-1 once TRBV10-3 TRBD2 TGTGCCATCAGAGGAGCGGGGCTCGGTGAGCAGTTCTTC CAIRGAGLGEQFF
TRBJ1-1 . TRBV5-6 . TGTGCCAGCAGCGTCGGAGGGGAAGCTTTCTTT CASSVGGEAFF
TRBJ2-7 . TRBV27 TRBD2 TGTGCCAGCAGCCTACGGGGGGACGAGCAGTACTTC CASSLRGDEQYF
TRBJ1-2 few TRBV2 TRBD1 TGTGCCAGCAGTGACGCAGGGGGCGGAAATGGCTACACCTTC CASSDAGGGNGYTF
TRBJ2-7 once TRBV5-1 . TGCGCCAGCAGCCCGCATATGGGACGGCAGTCCTACGAGCAGTACTTC CASSPHMGRQSYEQYF
TRBJ2-7 . TRBV5-4 . TGTGCCAGCAGCTTCGGAATGGCCTACGAGCAGTACTTC CASSFGMAYEQYF
TRBJ2-7 . TRBV5-1 TRBD2 TGCGCCAGCAGCCAAAGCGGGGTAACCTACGAGCAGTACTTC CASSQSGVTYEQYF
TRBJ2-1 . TRBV30 TRBD2 TGTGCCTGGAGTGGAACTAGCGGGTACAATGAGCAGTTCTTC CAWSGTSGYNEQFF
TRBJ2-3 many TRBV28 TRBD2 TGTGCCAGCAGACCAGATTACGGGGGGGATACGCAGTATTTT CASRPDYGGDTQYF
TRBJ2-7 . TRBV7-9 . TGTGCCAGCAGCCCCGCATTGTTCTACGAGCAGTACTTC CASSPALFYEQYF
TRBJ1-5 . TRBV5-1 . TGCGCCAGCAGCTTGGGACAGGACAATCAGCCCCAGCATTTT CASSLGQDNQPQHF
TRBJ2-1 . TRBV27 TRBD2 TGTGCCAGCAGTTTAGGGGGACTAGCGGGAGTTTTCTTC CASSLGGLAGVFF
TRBJ2-5 . TRBV7-3 . TGTGCCAGCAGCTTAGTTCGGGGGGAGACCCAGTACTTC CASSLVRGETQYF
TRBJ2-7 once TRBV7-9 . TGTGCCAGCAGCAGAGATGGCAGGAGAGACGAGCAGTACTTC CASSRDGRRDEQYF
TRBJ2-7 few TRBV7-2 . TGTGCCAGCAGCTTACCCGGGTTATACGAGCAGTACTTC CASSLPGLYEQYF
TRBJ1-1 . TRBV5-6 TRBD1 TGTGCCAGCAGCTTGCCGACAGGGAGCACTGAAGCTTTCTTT CASSLPTGSTEAFF
TRBJ2-1 . TRBV11-2 TRBD2 TGTGCCAGCAGCTTAGCCCCTAGCGGATCTTACAATGAGCAGTTCTTC CASSLAPSGSYNEQFF
TRBJ2-5 . TRBV30 TRBD1 TGTGCCTGGGCCCCGACAGGGCGAGAGACCCAGTACTTC CAWAPTGRETQYF
TRBJ1-2 . TRBV11-2 . TGTGCCAGCAGCTTAGCTTCACTCCCCTATGGCTACACCTTC CASSLASLPYGYTF
TRBJ1-4 . TRBV18 . TGTGCCAGCTCACCATACAAGGGAGATGCAACTAATGAAAAACTGTTTTTT CASSPYKGDATNEKLFF
TRBJ2-7 . TRBV27 TRBD1 TGTGCCAGCAGAGCCTGGGACAGGGGTTACGAGCAGTACTTC CASRAWDRGYEQYF
TRBJ2-7 . TRBV14 TRBD2 TGTGCCAGCAGCCGCCGGACCTCTAGCGGGAGGGCCCCATCCGAGCAGTACTTC CASSRRTSSGRAPSEQYF
TRBJ2-1 . TRBV14 . TGTGCCAGCAGCCAAGAGCGCGGGATCTCGTACAATGAGCAGTTCTTC CASSQERGISYNEQFF
TRBJ2-1 . TRBV13 TRBD2 TGTGCCAGCAGCCCGACGGGACTAGCGGGAGGGCCGTCCTACAATGAGCAGTTCTTC CASSPTGLAGGPSYNEQFF
TRBJ2-3 . TRBV19 TRBD2 TGTGCCAGTAGTAAACTAGCGGGAGGAGCAGATACGCAGTATTTT CASSKLAGGADTQYF
TRBJ1-5 . TRBV7-2 . TGTGCCAGCAGCTTAGCATCGGGGAATCAGCCCCAGCATTTT CASSLASGNQPQHF
TRBJ2-7 . TRBV6-1 TRBD2 TGTGCCAGCAGTGAAGCCCCTAGCGGGACTTACGAGCAGTACTTC CASSEAPSGTYEQYF
TRBJ2-1 . TRBV27 . TGTGCCAGCAGTCCCCACCCCTTCCAGGAGACCTACAATGAGCAGTTCTTC CASSPHPFQETYNEQFF
TRBJ2-7 . TRBV4-3 . TGCGCCAGCAGCCAGGGCGTCGGGCAGGGGCACGAGCAGTACTTC CASSQGVGQGHEQYF
TRBJ2-2 . TRBV4-1 TRBD2 TGCGCCAGCAGCCTCCTAAGACTGCGGACTAGCGGGGGCACCGGGGAGCTGTTTTTT CASSLLRLRTSGGTGELFF
TRBJ2-2 once TRBV5-1 . TGCGCCAGCAGCTTGGTGGGGGCAACCGGGGAGCTGTTTTTT CASSLVGATGELFF
TRBJ1-4 few TRBV7-9 TRBD1 TGTGCCAGCAGCCCGGGACAGGGGGCAGGAGAAAAACTGTTTTTT CASSPGQGAGEKLFF
TRBJ2-5 . TRBV18 . TGTGCCAGCTCACCATTCACCAGGGTGATGGGCCAAGAGACCCAGTACTTC CASSPFTRVMGQETQYF
TRBJ2-2 . TRBV2 . TGTGCCAGCAGTGCCGCGTCGGATGGGACCGGGGAGCTGTTTTTT CASSAASDGTGELFF
TRBJ2-7 . TRBV11-1 TRBD2 TGTGCCAGCAGCTTAGAACCCTCGGGGGGCGAGCAGTACTTC CASSLEPSGGEQYF
TRBJ2-7 . TRBV7-8 TRBD2 TGTGCCAGCAGCGTGGGACTAGCGGGAGTCTACGAGCAGTACTTC CASSVGLAGVYEQYF